This T cell receptor (beta chain) derives from a study of post-analysis software for immune sequencing data. Study overall: As for disease course, relapsing-remitting, secondary progressive and progressive-relapsing multiple sclerosis were all included. Whole-study results and caveats: With F measure, samples from one preparation batch clustered together strongly. Compared with controls, patients had more of about five TRBV segments, including TRBV5-6, TRBV5-1 and TRBV20-1. Those with multiple sclerosis, the patient group, showed significantly lower normalized Chao1 diversity than controls.

Tagging with unique molecular identifiers was a feature of the TCR beta cDNA libraries. Researchers reported approximately 480,000 cDNA molecules coming from around 1 to 10 million T cells. TCRdb re-analysed the PCR reads in MiXCR, keeping a single row per CDR3 protein. The table records about 770,000 distinct CDR3 sequences, roughly 50% of them present only once. The CDR3 spans 12 residues. Germline V gene data show CDR1 as MGHDK and CDR2 as SYGVNS. Trimming cost V 3 bases and J 3 bases, with 5 bases left between them. In the case of this clonotype: What it recognizes is unknown.

Sample: blood. The genes are TRBV25-1 and TRBJ1-2; no reliable D call. The sequence derives from a girl aged 5-17 years with multiple sclerosis. DNA for the CDR3: TGTGCCAGCAGTGATCCCCACTATGGCTACACCTTC. Protein sequence: CASSDPHYGYTF.